This T cell receptor (beta chain) was retrieved from a study of shared T cell receptors in the human thymus (dated by TCRdb to the early 2020s). Some background on the complete study: The study examined how self-reactive, shared T-cell receptor alpha chains are generated in the human thymus.

A distance of 14 bases separates the germline ends of V and J, which lose 7 bases and 6 bases respectively. CDR1 SQVTM and CDR2 ANQGSEA are derived from the germline V gene. From the cysteine through the phenylalanine, the CDR3 covers 12 amino acids. The sequence is cut down to CDR3 DNA, 36 bases in frame from base 1. The library was generated by the immunoSEQ multiplex PCR assay. What TCRdb holds here is the immuneACCESS table cut down to in-frame rearrangements. Part of the clones is not present; checked against another copy, under half of the missing clones reflect an unresolved V gene, and the others are unexplained. This sample is represented by approximately 580,000 clones; more than 75% of them were singletons. Jointly, the top ten make up about 0.013% of the sample. On this clone itself: Its antigen specificity is not known. Nothing much larger sits one base from this clone, and base qualities are not available.

Another study also made use of these data, one on human thymus T cells. According to the second study: Donors were immunologically healthy infants undergoing open corrective cardiac surgery for congenital heart defects in Finland. Thymus tissue was obtained as surgical resects removed during corrective cardiac surgery. Usage of V and J gene segments appeared to be biased in both the thymic and the peripheral blood repertoires. According to the related research, thymic TCR repertoires were highly overlapping among unrelated individuals. The study described the TCR alpha and beta repertoires in fewer than 10 infant thymus samples and a handful of matching peripheral blood samples. Donor ages ranged from about 7 to 244 days, and the cohort comprised about six male and a couple of female infants. After being mechanically released from the tissue, thymocytes were kept at -70 degrees C in pellets of about 10-32 million cells. A QIAsymphony instrument was used to extract genomic DNA from the frozen cell pellets. TCRB and TCRAD loci were amplified from a standardized quantity of quality-controlled genomic DNA using the immunoSEQ multiplex PCR assay. The amplicons covered the V(D)J region and were long enough to include the CDR3 and to identify the V and J genes. The commercial immunoSEQ service was used to sequence amplicons on an Illumina platform. Corrections for primer bias and sequencing errors followed previously described methods, while TCRAD and TCRB definitions were based on the IMGT database. Repertoires were analysed with immunoSEQ Analyzer 3.0 and VDJTools, covering basic statistics, V/J segment usage, diversity estimates, rarefaction and pairwise overlap. To estimate diversity, the Chao1, ChaoE, Efron-Thisted, Shannon and inverse Simpson indices were applied, and diversity was also estimated on datasets down-sampled to the smallest sample. Repertoire overlap was assessed by strict matching of CDR3 nucleotide sequence, V gene and J gene, and clustering was done by Jaccard-based multidimensional scaling. Thymus samples yielded on average around 810,000 unique TCRB clonotypes, compared with roughly 80,000 from blood samples.

Sequencing was done on a sample of thymocytes. The chain employs TRBV29-1 and TRBJ2-3; tentative D gene TRBD1, with 6 bases matching. This receptor was obtained from a boy less than two years old with a congenital heart defect. Donor details come from another sample of the same person, matched by shared clones. This receptor carries the CDR3 CSAEIQGDTQYF. The nucleotide sequence is TGCAGCGCCGAAATACAGGGTGATACGCAGTATTTT.